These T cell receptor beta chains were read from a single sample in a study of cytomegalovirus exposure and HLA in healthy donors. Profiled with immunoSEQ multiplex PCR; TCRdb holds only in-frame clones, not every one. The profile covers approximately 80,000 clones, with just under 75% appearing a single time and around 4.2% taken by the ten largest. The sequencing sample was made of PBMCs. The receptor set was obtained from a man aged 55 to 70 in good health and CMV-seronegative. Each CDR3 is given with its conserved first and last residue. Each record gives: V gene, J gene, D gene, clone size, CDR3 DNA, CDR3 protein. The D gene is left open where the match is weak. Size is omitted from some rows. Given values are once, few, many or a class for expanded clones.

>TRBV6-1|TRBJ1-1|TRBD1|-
TGTGCCAGCACCCTCCGGGACAGGGGGCACACTGAAGCTTTCTTT
CASTLRDRGHTEAFF
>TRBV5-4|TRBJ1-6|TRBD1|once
TGTGCCAGCAGCATGGCCCATACACGGGACAGGGTAGATTCACCCCTCCACTTT
CASSMAHTRDRVDSPLHF
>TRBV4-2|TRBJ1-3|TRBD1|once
TGTGCCAGCAGCCAAGATCATGAGACAGGGGATGGAAACACCATATATTTT
CASSQDHETGDGNTIYF
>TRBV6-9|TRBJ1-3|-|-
TGTGCCAGCAGTTCCCCCACAGGGCGAGAAGGAAACACCATATATTTT
CASSSPTGREGNTIYF
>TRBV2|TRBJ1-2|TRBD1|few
TGTGCCAGCACTCGCGGACAGGGGGGCGGCTATGGCTACACCTTC
CASTRGQGGGYGYTF
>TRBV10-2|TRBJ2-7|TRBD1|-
TGCGCCAGCAGTGAGTCGATTGGGTCCCGGACAGGGAACTACGAGCAGTACTTC
CASSESIGSRTGNYEQYF
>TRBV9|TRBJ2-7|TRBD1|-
TGTGCCAGCAGCGCCCAGGACAGGATCGGAGGCGAGCAGTACTTC
CASSAQDRIGGEQYF
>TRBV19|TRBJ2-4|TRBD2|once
TGTGCCAGTAGTACCCTTACCCGACTAGCGGGGGGGCGGAACATTCAGTACTTC
CASSTLTRLAGGRNIQYF
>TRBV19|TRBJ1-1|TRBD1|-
TGTGCCAGTAGTAACCGGACAGGGACGAACACTGAAGCTTTCTTT
CASSNRTGTNTEAFF
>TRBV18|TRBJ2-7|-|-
TGTGCCATTTTTTTCAAGCAGAAGGCGGCATACGAGCAGTACTTC
CAIFFKQKAAYEQYF
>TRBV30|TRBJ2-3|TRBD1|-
TGTGCCTGGAGTCCAGGGGGCGCGGATACGCAGTATTTT
CAWSPGGADTQYF
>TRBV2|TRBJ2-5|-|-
TGTGCCAGCAGGGGGCTCAGCCAAGAGACCCAGTACTTC
CASRGLSQETQYF
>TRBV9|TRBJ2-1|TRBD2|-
TGTGCCAGCAGCTCCCGAAGCGGGGGGGCTCGCAATGAGCAGTTCTTC
CASSSRSGGARNEQFF
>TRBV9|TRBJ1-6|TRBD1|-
TGTGCCAGCAGAGAAACCGGGACAGACAGCTCACCCCTCCACTTT
CASRETGTDSSPLHF
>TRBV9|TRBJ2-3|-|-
TGTGCCAGCAGCGTAGGAGGCCTAGATACGCAGTATTTT
CASSVGGLDTQYF
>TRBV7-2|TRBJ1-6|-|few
TGTGCCAGCAGTTTAGGACGGGATAATTCACCCCTCCACTTT
CASSLGRDNSPLHF
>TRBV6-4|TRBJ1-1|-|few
TGTGCCAGCAGCCCCAGGGAGAACACTGAAGCTTTCTTT
CASSPRENTEAFF
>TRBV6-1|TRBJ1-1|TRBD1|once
TGTGCCAGCAGTGAAATTGACAGGGAGGCTGAAGCTTTCTTT
CASSEIDREAEAFF
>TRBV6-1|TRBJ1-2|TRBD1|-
TGTGCCAGCAGTGAGGCTGACAGGGGCTTCCGTCATGGCTACACCTTC
CASSEADRGFRHGYTF
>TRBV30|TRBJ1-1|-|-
TGTGCCTGGAGTACCGGGATGAACACTGAAGCTTTCTTT
CAWSTGMNTEAFF
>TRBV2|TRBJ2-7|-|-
TGTGCCAGCAGTCCGACAGGTCTTTGGCACGAGCAGTACTTC
CASSPTGLWHEQYF
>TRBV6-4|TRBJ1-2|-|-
TGTGCCAGCAGCCCATCAGGTCTCACCTATGGCTACACCTTC
CASSPSGLTYGYTF
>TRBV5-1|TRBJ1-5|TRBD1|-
TGCGCCAGCAGCTTGGCCCCGGGACAGGGGAGCAATCAGCCCCAGCATTTT
CASSLAPGQGSNQPQHF
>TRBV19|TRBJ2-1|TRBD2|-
TGTGCCAGTATCGTCGGGGGGCCTAGCGGGGGGCACAATGAGCAGTTCTTC
CASIVGGPSGGHNEQFF
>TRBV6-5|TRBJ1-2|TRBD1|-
TGTGCCAGCAGTCGAGACAGGGGGTTTGGCTACACCTTC
CASSRDRGFGYTF
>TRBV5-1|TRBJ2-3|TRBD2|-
TGCGCCAGCAGCAAGGAGCTAGCGGGGGAGTCAGATACGCAGTATTTT
CASSKELAGESDTQYF
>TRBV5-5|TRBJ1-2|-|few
TGTGCCAGCAGCCAAGATTCGGGTCATTTCGGGGATGGCTACACCTTC
CASSQDSGHFGDGYTF
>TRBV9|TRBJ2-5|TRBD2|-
TGTGCCAGCAGCGTAACCGGGACTAGCGTCAAAGAGACCCAGTACTTC
CASSVTGTSVKETQYF
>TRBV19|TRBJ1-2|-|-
TGTGCCAGTAGTATCAACGACAGGATTGGATGGTATGGCTACACCTTC
CASSINDRIGWYGYTF
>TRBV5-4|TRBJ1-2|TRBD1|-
TGTGCCAGCAGCTTCCCCGGGGACAGATATGGCTACACCTTC
CASSFPGDRYGYTF
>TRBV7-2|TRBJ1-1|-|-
TGTGCCAGCAGCGAAAGGGGCACTGAAGCTTTCTTT
CASSERGTEAFF
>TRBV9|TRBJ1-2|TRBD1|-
TGTGCCAGCAGCCCAGGACAGGGGATAGGTGGCTACACCTTC
CASSPGQGIGGYTF
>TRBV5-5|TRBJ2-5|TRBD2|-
TGTGCCAGCAGCTTGGTAGCGGGGGCCAACCCGACCCAGTACTTC
CASSLVAGANPTQYF
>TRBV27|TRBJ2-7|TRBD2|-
TGTGCCAGCAGTCTTAGCGGGGGGGCTCGCGAGCAGTACTTC
CASSLSGGAREQYF
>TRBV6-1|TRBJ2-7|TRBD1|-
TGTGCCAGCAGTGAAGCTTGGACAGGGGGCGCGGACGAGCAGTACTTC
CASSEAWTGGADEQYF
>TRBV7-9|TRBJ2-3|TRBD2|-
TGTTCCAGCAGCTCCTGGAGGAGCGGGGGGACAGATACGCAGTATTTT
CSSSSWRSGGTDTQYF
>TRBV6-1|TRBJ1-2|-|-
TGTGCCAGCAGTGAATACATTGAGGATGGCTACACCTTC
CASSEYIEDGYTF
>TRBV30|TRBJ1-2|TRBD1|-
TGTGCCTGGAGCGCAGGGGGGCAGGGTGGCTACACCTTC
CAWSAGGQGGYTF
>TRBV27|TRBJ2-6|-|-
TGTGCCAGCAGTTTATCGGTGTCGGGGAACCCTGGGGCCAACGTCCTGACTTTC
CASSLSVSGNPGANVLTF
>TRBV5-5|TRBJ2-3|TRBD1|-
TGTGCCAGCAGCCAGGGCTCAGGGGGAGATACGCAGTATTTT
CASSQGSGGDTQYF
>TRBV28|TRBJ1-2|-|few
TGTGCCAGCAGCTCAGGATCAGCTAACTATGGCTACACCTTC
CASSSGSANYGYTF
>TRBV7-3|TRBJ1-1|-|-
TGTGCCAGCAGCTTCGACGGGACAAACACTGAAGCTTTCTTT
CASSFDGTNTEAFF
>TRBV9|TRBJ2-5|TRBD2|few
TGTGCCAGCAGCGTACAAGCGGGGTGGGGGGAGACCCAGTACTTC
CASSVQAGWGETQYF
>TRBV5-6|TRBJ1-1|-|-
TGTGCCAGCAGCTTGCCGGCGGGACTGGGGACTGAAGCTTTCTTT
CASSLPAGLGTEAFF
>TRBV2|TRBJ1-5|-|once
TGTGCCAGCACCCAAGGTGACAGAAATCAGCCCCAGCATTTT
CASTQGDRNQPQHF
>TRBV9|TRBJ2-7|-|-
TGTGCCAGCAGCGCCTCTGGGCTCAGGGACGAGCAGTACTTC
CASSASGLRDEQYF
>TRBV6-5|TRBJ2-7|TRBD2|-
TGTGCCAGCTTGAACCTAGCGGGGGCCTACGAGCAGTACTTC
CASLNLAGAYEQYF
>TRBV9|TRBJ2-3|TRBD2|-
TGTGCCAGCAGCGTACTACTAGCGGGGCGGCCAGATACGCAGTATTTT
CASSVLLAGRPDTQYF
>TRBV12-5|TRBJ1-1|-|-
TGTGCTAGTGGTTTGGAGCAGGGTCCGATCACTGAAGCTTTCTTT
CASGLEQGPITEAFF
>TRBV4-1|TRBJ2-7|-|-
TGCGCCAGCAGCCAAGATGGGGACATACCCTACGAGCAGTACTTC
CASSQDGDIPYEQYF
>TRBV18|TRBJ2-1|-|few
TGTGCCAGCTCACCAGGTCGGCCCCGACAGGACAATGAGCAGTTCTTC
CASSPGRPRQDNEQFF
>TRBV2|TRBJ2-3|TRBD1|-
TGTGCCAGCAGCAGGGACAGGGGGGATACGCAGTATTTT
CASSRDRGDTQYF
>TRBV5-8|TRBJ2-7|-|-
TGTGCCAGCCAGGGTTTGGGGGAGCAGTACTTC
CASQGLGEQYF
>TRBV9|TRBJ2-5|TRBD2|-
TGTGCCAGCAGCGTAGGAGCGGGGGGAGGGGAGACCCAGTACTTC
CASSVGAGGGETQYF
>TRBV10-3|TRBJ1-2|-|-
TGTGCCATCAGTGGGGCAGGGGCTATTAGTGGCTACACCTTC
CAISGAGAISGYTF